Listed below are T cell receptor beta chains from one sample, sequenced in a study of T cell changes during pregnancy in multiple sclerosis. Here immunoSEQ multiplex PCR was the method, and the copy in TCRdb shows in-frame clones only, minus some. The sample lists tens of thousands of clones; 84% were seen once. This material consisted of CD4+ T cells from peripheral blood mononuclear cells, taken before pregnancy. The receptors were gathered from a female donor with multiple sclerosis, enrolled in a pregnancy study. Both conserved end residues are part of each CDR3. A D gene is named only where the DNA matches it firmly. Not all rows give a size; the values are once, few, many and, for expanded clones, a class.

>TRBJ1-2|NA|NA|TRBV14
CASSQERIPQDLRANYGYTF
TGTGCCAGCAGCCAAGAACGTATCCCACAGGATCTTAGGGCTAACTATGGCTACACCTTC
>TRBJ2-7|NA|TRBD1|TRBV18
CASSPGQGANEQYF
TGTGCCAGCTCACCGGGACAGGGTGCTAACGAGCAGTACTTC
>TRBJ1-1|once|NA|TRBV6-5
CASSYQAEAFF
TGTGCCAGCAGTTACCAGGCTGAAGCTTTCTTT
>TRBJ2-7|NA|NA|TRBV30
CAWSVRLGLTAFGEQYF
TGTGCCTGGAGTGTACGGTTGGGCCTTACTGCCTTCGGCGAGCAGTACTTC
>TRBJ1-4|NA|NA|TRBV29-1
CSVELASNEKLFF
TGCAGCGTTGAGCTGGCCAGTAATGAAAAACTGTTTTTT
>TRBJ1-3|NA|NA|TRBV27
CASSPHRRWSGNTIYF
TGTGCCAGCAGTCCGCATCGGAGGTGGTCTGGAAACACCATATATTTT
>TRBJ2-7|NA|TRBD2|TRBV19
CASSASGGAPSSYEQYF
TGTGCCAGTAGTGCTAGCGGGGGGGCGCCTAGCTCCTACGAGCAGTACTTC
>TRBJ1-2|NA|NA|TRBV6-5
CASSLTSGRGYTF
TGTGCCAGCAGCCTGACATCCGGGAGGGGCTACACCTTC
>TRBJ2-7|NA|TRBD2|TRBV9
CASSVQPGTSDSYEQYF
TGTGCCAGCAGCGTCCAACCCGGGACTAGTGACTCCTACGAGCAGTACTTC
>TRBJ1-2|few|NA|TRBV5-4
CASSKDAGKRGYGYTF
TGTGCCAGCAGTAAAGACGCAGGGAAAAGGGGCTATGGCTACACCTTC
>TRBJ2-3|once|NA|TRBV19
CASSSGDTQYF
TGTGCCAGTAGTTCCGGGGATACGCAGTATTTT
>TRBJ1-1|NA|NA|TRBV4-2
CASSQDSDTEAFF
TGTGCCAGCAGCCAAGATTCGGACACTGAAGCTTTCTTT
>TRBJ2-1|NA|TRBD1|TRBV28
CASSPPGTGWYNEQFF
TGTGCCAGCAGCCCCCCCGGGACAGGGTGGTACAATGAGCAGTTCTTC
>TRBJ1-2|NA|TRBD1|TRBV6-5
CASSLVQGKYGYTF
TGTGCCAGCAGCTTGGTACAGGGGAAGTATGGCTACACCTTC
>TRBJ2-5|NA|NA|TRBV2
CASSDHGLVETQYF
TGTGCCAGCAGTGATCACGGGTTGGTGGAGACCCAGTACTTC
>TRBJ2-3|NA|NA|TRBV6-4
CASAVGLSTDTQYF
TGTGCCTCAGCGGTGGGACTTTCTACAGATACGCAGTATTTT
>TRBJ2-1|NA|TRBD2|TRBV5-1
CASSLGAGGPYEQFF
TGCGCCAGCAGCTTGGGGGCGGGAGGGCCATATGAGCAGTTCTTC
>TRBJ1-4|NA|NA|TRBV7-9
CASSLASRTVNEKLFF
TGTGCCAGCAGCTTAGCGAGCCGGACAGTAAATGAAAAACTGTTTTTT
>TRBJ1-1|NA|NA|TRBV6-6
CASSFQGKDTEAFF
TGTGCCAGCAGTTTCCAGGGGAAGGACACTGAAGCTTTCTTT
>TRBJ1-4|NA|NA|TRBV27
CASSIQGSNEKLFF
TGTGCCAGCAGTATACAGGGTTCTAATGAAAAACTGTTTTTT
>TRBJ1-5|NA|NA|TRBV10-2
CASKGGNNQPQHF
TGCGCCAGCAAGGGAGGGAACAATCAGCCCCAGCATTTT
>TRBJ1-1|NA|NA|TRBV6-5
CASGGSLDTEAFF
TGTGCCAGCGGAGGGTCGTTGGACACTGAAGCTTTCTTT
>TRBJ1-1|NA|NA|TRBV5-1
CASSLGDRRGTEAFF
TGCGCCAGCAGCTTGGGTGACCGGAGGGGCACTGAAGCTTTCTTT
>TRBJ1-4|NA|TRBD1|TRBV2
CASSELGTGDEKLFF
TGTGCCAGCAGTGAACTGGGGACAGGAGATGAAAAACTGTTTTTT
>TRBJ2-2|NA|TRBD1|TRBV11-3
CASSFRQGSGELFF
TGTGCCAGCAGCTTCCGACAGGGCTCCGGGGAGCTGTTTTTT
>TRBJ2-5|NA|NA|TRBV5-1
CASSADYLQETQYF
TGCGCCAGCAGCGCGGACTACCTCCAAGAGACCCAGTACTTC
>TRBJ2-5|few|TRBD2|TRBV10-2
CASSSGRALGETQYF
TGCGCCAGCAGTAGCGGGAGGGCCCTAGGAGAGACCCAGTACTTC
>TRBJ1-3|once|NA|TRBV2
CASSDPGAISGNTIYF
TGTGCCAGCAGTGACCCAGGGGCGATCTCTGGAAACACCATATATTTT
>TRBJ1-5|NA|NA|TRBV28
CASWAVNQPQHF
TGTGCCAGCTGGGCCGTTAATCAGCCCCAGCATTTT
>TRBJ2-5|NA|NA|TRBV5-1
CASSLDTGQETQYF
TGCGCCAGCAGCTTGGATACAGGTCAAGAGACCCAGTACTTC
>TRBJ1-1|few|NA|TRBV20-1
CSASFQGEAFF
TGCAGTGCTAGTTTCCAGGGGGAAGCTTTCTTT
>TRBJ2-2|NA|NA|TRBV30
CAWRDRNTGELFF
TGTGCCTGGAGAGATAGGAACACCGGGGAGCTGTTTTTT
>TRBJ1-2|NA|TRBD1|TRBV6-5
CASSYSNRGKYTF
TGTGCCAGCAGTTACTCGAACAGGGGCAAATACACCTTC
>TRBJ1-5|NA|NA|TRBV29-1
CSVVEGNLNQPQHF
TGCAGCGTTGTGGAGGGTAATCTTAATCAGCCCCAGCATTTT
>TRBJ2-7|NA|TRBD2|TRBV7-9
CASSPGGIEQYF
TGTGCCAGCAGCCCGGGGGGGATCGAGCAGTACTTC
>TRBJ2-1|NA|TRBD2|TRBV11-3
CASSLGTSASSYNEQFF
TGTGCCAGCAGCTTAGGTACTAGCGCGAGCTCCTACAATGAGCAGTTCTTC
>TRBJ1-1|NA|NA|TRBV27
CASRATVSGLTFF
TGTGCCAGCAGAGCGACAGTATCGGGTTTGACTTTCTTT
>TRBJ1-5|NA|NA|TRBV2
CASSELFRANQPQHF
TGTGCCAGCAGTGAATTATTCAGGGCCAATCAGCCCCAGCATTTT
>TRBJ1-1|NA|NA|TRBV18
CASSPPGQINTEAFF
TGTGCCAGCTCACCTCCGGGACAAATAAACACTGAAGCTTTCTTT
>TRBJ1-1|NA|TRBD1|TRBV19
CASSRTGDAFF
TGTGCCAGTAGCCGGACAGGGGACGCTTTCTTT
>TRBJ1-1|NA|NA|TRBV14
CASSQAFGLRGNTEAFF
TGTGCCAGCAGCCAAGCATTTGGGTTGCGAGGAAACACTGAAGCTTTCTTT
>TRBJ1-1|NA|TRBD1|TRBV30
CAWSVTGGWGTEAFF
TGTGCCTGGAGTGTCACAGGGGGCTGGGGTACTGAAGCTTTCTTT
>TRBJ2-5|NA|NA|TRBV5-1
CASKGGEAGETQYF
TGCGCCAGCAAAGGGGGGGAAGCGGGAGAGACCCAGTACTTC
>TRBJ2-7|NA|NA|TRBV12-5
CASGYTGDYSYEQYF
TGTGCTAGTGGTTACACCGGGGATTACTCCTACGAGCAGTACTTC
>TRBJ2-7|NA|TRBD1|TRBV19
CASRSKTGTGAGEQYF
TGTGCCAGTAGGAGTAAGACCGGGACAGGGGCGGGTGAGCAGTACTTC
>TRBJ2-5|NA|NA|TRBV18
CASSETASQETQYF
TGTGCCAGCTCAGAGACAGCCTCGCAAGAGACCCAGTACTTC
>TRBJ2-7|NA|TRBD2|TRBV29-1
CSVAPFAGTSIHEQYF
TGCAGCGTCGCCCCGTTCGCCGGGACTAGCATCCACGAGCAGTACTTC
>TRBJ2-5|NA|NA|TRBV12-5
CASGSQGPPETQYF
TGTGCTAGTGGTTCACAGGGCCCACCGGAGACCCAGTACTTC
>TRBJ2-7|NA|NA|TRBV6-5
CASSYSSGGSSYEQYF
TGTGCCAGCAGTTACTCCTCCGGGGGTTCCTCCTACGAGCAGTACTTC
>TRBJ2-3|NA|TRBD2|TRBV10-3
CATLAGRSDTQYF
TGTGCCACCTTAGCGGGGAGGTCAGATACGCAGTATTTT